This entry lists 20 T cell receptor beta chains sequenced from one sample in a study of T-cell memory formation after mild COVID-19. TCRdb recomputed calls from the 5' RACE reads with MiXCR, one row per CDR3 protein. The sample has some 450,000 distinct CDR3 sequences; around 18% are singletons. Sequencing was done on a sample of PBMCs or a T cell subset sorted from them (not recorded which). These receptors originate from an adult woman who had mild COVID-19 (a few samples of this study predate the infection). Cell type and time point are not known.

This clonotype was detected only a few times. V and J are TRBV6-1 and TRBJ1-2, with 11 bases lining up with TRBD1. Germline loops: CDR1 MNHNS, CDR2 SASEGT. Trimming took 4 bases from V and 5 from J; bases not matched to a gene: 6. This CDR3 is 15 amino acids long. The CDR3 loop is CASSARTGGFYGYTF. Written as DNA, the CDR3 is TGTGCCAGCAGTGCCCGGACAGGGGGCTTTTATGGCTACACCTTC.

This clonotype has only a few counts. The V and J genes are TRBV27 and TRBJ2-1; D remains ambiguous. V was trimmed by 4 bases and J by 7 bases, leaving 8 bases between them. CDR1 and CDR2 from the germline V gene are MNHEY and SMNVEV (reference sequence). This CDR3 is built from 12 residues. CDR3 DNA: TGTGCCAGCAGTTCACCAGGTAATGAGCAGTTCTTC. Its protein product is CASSSPGNEQFF.

V is TRBV4-1 and J is TRBJ2-2; weak D call: TRBD1 (6 bases). Germline CDR1 is MGHRA and CDR2 is YSYEKL. Between the trimmed V and J ends, which lost 4 bases and 2 bases, there was a span of 11 bases. This CDR3 has 15 residues. CDR3 in amino acids: CASSPSGTNTGELFF. The DNA for the CDR3 is TGCGCCAGCAGCCCTTCAGGGACAAACACCGGGGAGCTGTTTTTT.

The CDR3 DNA reads TGTGCCAGCAGCTGGCGACAGTCGCTCTCTGGGGCCAACGTCCTGACTTTC. Amino acids: CASSWRQSLSGANVLTF. The rearrangement joins TRBV12-3 or TRBV12-4 to TRBJ2-6; D might be TRBD1 (5 bases). V dropped 6 bases and J dropped 0 bases, with 15 bases sitting between them. This CDR3 contains 17 residues.

This clonotype was observed a few times. Here the CDR3 DNA reads TGTGCCAGCAGCTCGCGCGGGGGGGCCTTAGAGACCCAGTACTTC. Its translation: CASSSRGGALETQYF. The chain links TRBV7-3 to TRBJ2-5; the match to TRBD2 covers 9 bases. Germline loops: CDR1 SGHTA, CDR2 FQGTGA. V shed 4 bases and J 4 bases; nucleotides not matched to a gene: 7. The CDR3 loop spans 15 amino acids.

The V gene is TRBV15, the J gene TRBJ1-1, with D possibly matching TRBD1 (6 bases). Trimming pared 1 base from V and 12 bases from J, leaving 18 bases between. Germline lookup yields CDR1 LNHNV and CDR2 YYDKDF (reference sequence). The CDR3 has 14 residues. CDR3 sequence reads: CATSRAQGTRRSFF. Here the CDR3 DNA reads TGTGCCACCAGCAGAGCCCAGGGGACCAGAAGGTCTTTCTTT.

The V and J genes are TRBV5-1 and TRBJ2-7; 8 bases map to TRBD2. The germline CDR1 and CDR2 sequences are SGHRS and YFSETQ. The ends lost 0 bases at V and 0 bases at J; junction bases unmatched: 11. This CDR3 has 18 residues. The CDR3 here is CASSLGRGGRTSSYEQYF. The DNA of the CDR3 is TGCGCCAGCAGCTTGGGACGGGGGGGCCGGACTTCCTCCTACGAGCAGTACTTC. The variable domain in full, completed from reference TRBV5-1 and TRBJ2-7, reads KAGVTQTPRYLIKTRGQQVTLSCSPISGHRSVSWYQQTPGQGLQFLFEYFSETQRNKGNFPGRFSGRQFSNSRSEMNVSTLELGDSALYLCASSLGRGGRTSSYEQYFGPGTRLTVT.

V usage is TRBV14 and J usage is TRBJ2-2; no firm D call. Germline CDR1 reads SGHDN; CDR2 reads FVKESK. Trimming pared 6 bases from V and 6 bases from J, leaving 11 bases between. The CDR3 is 13 amino acids. CDR3 in DNA: TGTGCCAGCAGACCCCGGGTCGCCGGGGAGCTGTTTTTT. Its protein is CASRPRVAGELFF.

The chain couples TRBV5-1 to TRBJ2-3; TRBD2 might be the D (6 bases). Germline assignment: CDR1 SGHRS and CDR2 YFSETQ. Trimming stripped 4 bases from V and 1 base from J, with 13 bases between. This CDR3 comprises 15 residues. CDR3 in amino acids: CASSPGEWGTDTQYF. The CDR3 DNA is TGCGCCAGCAGCCCGGGGGAGTGGGGCACAGATACGCAGTATTTT.

The chain is built from TRBV18 and TRBJ2-1; maybe TRBD2 (6 bases). CDR3 length: 16 amino acids. Trimming left V 3 bases short and J 10 bases short, with 22 bases between. CDR1 KGHSH and CDR2 LQKENI come from the germline V gene. Here the CDR3 reads CASSPPPGTPVFEQFF. For the CDR3, the DNA is TGTGCCAGCTCACCTCCCCCCGGGACTCCCGTGTTCGAGCAGTTCTTC.

The chain carries TRBV19 and TRBJ2-4; D gene uncertain. Germline CDR1 reads LNHDA; CDR2 reads SQIVND (reference sequence). The CDR3 length is 18 residues. Between the trimmed V and J ends, which lost 3 bases and 1 base, there was a span of 19 bases. CDR3 sequence reads: CASSILPPGRPAKNIQYF. CDR3 DNA: TGTGCCAGTAGTATCCTCCCACCCGGTAGGCCCGCCAAAAACATTCAGTACTTC.

This chain links TRBV13 with TRBJ2-3, with unresolved D. Germline V gives CDR1 PRHDT, CDR2 FYEKMQ (reference sequence). Trimming left V 5 bases short and J 3 bases short, with 9 bases between. CDR3 length: 13 residues. CDR3 amino acids: CASSPKATDTQYF. CDR3 bases: TGTGCCAGCAGCCCCAAGGCGACAGATACGCAGTATTTT.

This clonotype was seen a few times. A much larger clonotype is one base distant, so this may be a read error. The CDR3: CASRGLAGDNEQFF. CDR3 in DNA: TGTGCCAGCAGGGGACTAGCGGGGGACAATGAGCAGTTCTTC. The rearrangement uses TRBV6-1 and TRBJ2-1; 14 bases fit TRBD2. Trimming removed 6 bases from V and 5 bases from J; junction bases left unmatched: 0. This CDR3 region has 14 residues. The germline CDR1 and CDR2 sequences are MNHNS and SASEGT.

The chain uses TRBV24-1 and TRBJ2-7; D is undetermined. The CDR3 has 15 residues. Trimming took 6 bases from V and 3 from J, leaving 17 bases between them. CDR1 KGHDR and CDR2 SFDVKD come from the germline V gene. CDR3 coding DNA: TGTGCCACCAGTCGATTTATGCATGGTTACTACGAGCAGTACTTC. Translated: CATSRFMHGYYEQYF.

This clonotype was seen more than once but under ten times. The chain carries TRBV24-1 and TRBJ2-3; tentative D call: TRBD2 (6 bases). Per germline, CDR1 KGHDR and CDR2 SFDVKD. The CDR3 is 16 residues long. Trimming removed 3 bases from V and 5 bases from J, with 17 bases in between. This CDR3 reads CATSDQTRTRGDTQYF. The DNA for the CDR3 is TGTGCCACCAGTGATCAGACTAGGACGAGGGGAGATACGCAGTATTTT.

The CDR3 loop reads CASSYQVSGTSHNYGYTF. Here the CDR3 DNA reads TGTGCCAGCAGTTACCAAGTGTCTGGAACAAGCCATAACTATGGCTACACCTTC. The chain has TRBV6-5 and TRBJ1-2; D is ambiguous. This CDR3 comprises 18 residues. CDR1 and CDR2 from the germline V gene are MNHEY and SVGAGI. V lost 2 bases and J lost 1, with 20 bases in between.

The CDR3 bases are TGTGCCAGCAGTGAATCAGGTTTAAGTGCGCAGTATTTT. Translating it yields CASSESGLSAQYF. The chain carries TRBV2 and TRBJ2-3, with D hard to call. Germline assignment: CDR1 SNHLY and CDR2 FYNNEI. Trimming removed 2 bases from V and 10 bases from J, with 13 bases in between. The CDR3 sequence is 13 residues long.

This clonotype was observed a handful of times. The rearrangement links TRBV24-1 to TRBJ2-2, with D perhaps TRBD1 or TRBD2 (5 bases each). Per germline, CDR1 KGHDR and CDR2 SFDVKD. Deletions cut 9 bases from V and 0 bases from J, with 19 bases between. The CDR3 has 17 residues. The CDR3 reads CATGTLVLSANTGELFF. Here the CDR3 DNA reads TGTGCCACCGGGACCCTTGTCCTATCCGCGAACACCGGGGAGCTGTTTTTT.

This clonotype was seen repeatedly, ten times or more. The rearrangement uses TRBV9 and TRBJ1-2; 11 nucleotides align to TRBD1. The germline CDR1 and CDR2 sequences are SGDLS and YYNGEE. Losses at the gene ends were 0 bases for V and 7 bases for J; bases not matched to a gene: 5. The CDR3 is made up of 15 amino acids. This CDR3 is CASSVDTGTGGGYTF. The CDR3 DNA is TGTGCCAGCAGCGTAGATACCGGGACAGGGGGTGGCTACACCTTC.

This clonotype occurred a few times. The chain recombines TRBV20-1 with TRBJ2-5; possible D gene TRBD2, 5 bases. V was shortened by 5 bases and J by 5 bases, with 12 bases between the two germline ends. The CDR3 loop spans 12 amino acids. The germline gives CDR1 DFQATT, CDR2 SNEGSKA (reference sequence). CDR3 bases: TGCAGTGCTCCGAGAGGGTGGGAGACCCAGTACTTC. Its translation is CSAPRGWETQYF.